The text below deals with one TCR beta chain. This sample was included in a study of shared clonotypes between healthy human individuals. Clones were sequenced by immunoSEQ multiplex PCR, and TCRdb holds only the in-frame ones, with some missing. The data contain over 700,000 clones, around 77% of them seen just once; the ten biggest clones take up about 1.7%. Germline V CDR1 and CDR2: MDHEN, SYDVKM. V lost 8 bases to trimming and J lost 7 bases, with 20 bases between them. The CDR3 spans 15 residues. The chain is built from TRBV28 and TRBJ2-2, with a tentative D call TRBD2 (6 bases). Sequenced sample: memory CD4+ T cells sorted from blood. Subset: CD45RA-negative fraction. The source of this sequence is a woman aged 25 to 39 in good health. CDR3 bases: TGTGCCAGCCTAAGTGGGGGACTGATGGACGGGGAGCTGTTTTTT. Translation: CASLSGGLMDGELFF.